The 3 T cell receptor beta chains reported below all come from one sample, sequenced in a study of T-cell memory formation after mild COVID-19. TCRdb ran MiXCR on the 5' RACE reads and lists one entry per CDR3 protein. The sample consists of about 110,000 distinct CDR3 sequences, about 18% of them appearing once. The sequencing input was PBMCs or a T cell subset sorted from them (not recorded which). Receptors originate from a man aged 18 to 30 who had mild COVID-19 (a few samples of this study predate the infection). Cell type and time point are not known.

The chain links TRBV5-1 to TRBJ2-6, with D tentatively TRBD1 (5 bases). The germline V gene encodes CDR1 SGHRS and CDR2 YFSETQ. Trimming took off 0 bases at V and 2 bases at J, with 9 bases between the two ends. CDR3 size: 16 residues. The CDR3 sequence is CASSLVAGTGANVLTF. DNA for the CDR3: TGCGCCAGCAGCTTGGTAGCAGGGACTGGGGCCAACGTCCTGACTTTC.

The table lists this clonotype with a few counts. The rearrangement joins TRBV24-1 to TRBJ2-1; perhaps TRBD2 as D (7 bases). The V end was cut by 4 bases, the J end by 3 bases, with 15 bases between. Germline V gene lookup returns CDR1 KGHDR and CDR2 SFDVKD. There are 16 residues in the CDR3. The CDR3 loop reads CATSEEGGGHYNEQFF. DNA of the CDR3: TGTGCCACCAGTGAGGAGGGGGGGGGGCACTACAATGAGCAGTTCTTC.

V gene TRBV7-9 combines with J gene TRBJ1-2; D is perhaps TRBD1 (5 bases). Germline V gene lookup returns CDR1 SEHNR and CDR2 FQNEAQ (reference sequence). The CDR3 extends over 13 amino acids. V dropped 5 bases and J dropped 7 bases, with 14 bases sitting between them. The CDR3 bases are TGTGCCAGCAGCGGAGTTCAGGGTAGTGGCTACACCTTC. This sequence encodes CASSGVQGSGYTF. Using reference TRBV7-9 and TRBJ1-2 for the parts outside the CDR3, the full variable domain is DTGVSQNPRHKITKRGQNVTFRCDPISEHNRLYWYRQTLGQGPEFLTYFQNEAQLEKSRLLSDRFSAERPKGSFSTLEIQRTEQGDSAMYLCASSGVQGSGYTFGSGTRLTVV.